This T cell receptor beta chain was retrieved from a study of CD8 T cells in Susac syndrome. While CD8+ and CD4+ T cells were isolated negatively, TEMRA cells were enriched by FACS. The germline V gene has CDR1 MNHEY and CDR2 SMNVEV (reference sequence). The CDR3 is made up of 17 amino acids. V lost 8 bases to trimming and J lost 1 base, with 24 bases between them. Roughly 0.5 to 1 ug RNA was reverse transcribed with random hexamers. One entry per CDR3 protein results from TCRdb running MiXCR on the immunoSEQ multiplex PCR reads. The data contain around 220,000 distinct CDR3 sequences, 90% to 95% of them singletons.

Sequenced material: CD8+ T cells from PBMCs. The rearrangement links TRBV27 to TRBJ2-7; TRBD1 is a possible D gene (5 bases). The origin of this receptor is a human donor with multiple sclerosis. The CDR3 DNA sequence: TGTGCCAGCGCCCGGAAACCGGTCGCGACAGCTTCCTACGAGCAGTACTTC. Translated: CASARKPVATASYEQYF.